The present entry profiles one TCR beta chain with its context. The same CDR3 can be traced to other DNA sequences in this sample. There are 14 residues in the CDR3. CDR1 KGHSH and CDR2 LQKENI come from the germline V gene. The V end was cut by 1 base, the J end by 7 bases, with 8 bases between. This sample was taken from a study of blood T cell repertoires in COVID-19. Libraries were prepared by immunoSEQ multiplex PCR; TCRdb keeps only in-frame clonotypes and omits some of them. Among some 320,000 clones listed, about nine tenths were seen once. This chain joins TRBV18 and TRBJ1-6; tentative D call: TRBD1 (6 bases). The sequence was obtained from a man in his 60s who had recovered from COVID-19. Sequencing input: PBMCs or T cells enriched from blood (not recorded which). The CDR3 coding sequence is TGTGCCAGCTCACCACAGGGGGAGAATTCACCCCTCCACTTT. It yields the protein CASSPQGENSPLHF.